This T cell receptor (beta chain) was sequenced for a study of T cell responses to AZD1222 COVID-19 vaccine. This CDR3 has 14 amino acids. Germline V gene lookup returns CDR1 SGHTA and CDR2 FQGNSA. V gave up 1 base and J gave up 7 bases, with 14 bases separating them. Libraries were prepared by immunoSEQ multiplex PCR; TCRdb keeps only in-frame clonotypes and omits some of them. The sample holds 100,000 to 150,000 clones, over 85% seen once. The sequencing here drew on peripheral blood, taken 28 days after the second AZD1222 dose. The chain employs TRBV7-2 and TRBJ2-7, with D perhaps being TRBD1 or TRBD2 (5 bases each). The receptor was isolated from an adult who received the AZD1222 COVID-19 vaccine. CDR3 bases: TGTGCCAGCAGCTTAGACGGCGGTTGGGGGGAGCAGTACTTC. This codes for CASSLDGGWGEQYF.